Presented here are 23 T cell receptor beta chains from one specimen sequenced in a study of cytomegalovirus exposure and HLA in healthy donors. PCR involved 60 Vbeta and 13 Jbeta primers. Measured with immunoSEQ multiplex PCR; TCRdb has only the in-frame clones, and not every one. The table lists some 150,000 clones, less than 65% of them singletons, with 2.5% to 3.5% in the top ten. The sample taken for sequencing was PBMCs. The receptors shown here come from a woman younger than 45 in good health and CMV-seropositive.

This clone was detected only a few times. The J gene is TRBJ1-1, the V gene TRBV5-4, with D possibly being TRBD1 (5 bases). Germline assignment: CDR1 SGHNT and CDR2 YYREEE (reference sequence). The CDR3 has 14 residues. Trimming left V 0 bases short and J 8 bases short, with 14 bases between. The CDR3, as DNA: TGTGCCAGCAGCTTGGGGCGGACAAAAACGGAAGCTTTCTTT. It yields the protein CASSLGRTKTEAFF.

CDR3 bases: TGTGCAAGTCGCTTAGCCCTGGGCCGGGCTAGCGGATCCTACAATGAGCAGTTCTTC. It is translated as CASRLALGRASGSYNEQFF. The rearrangement links TRBV12-2 to TRBJ2-1; whether TRBD2, the table's D call, matches the DNA was not checked. TRBV12-2 is a documented pseudogene. The length of the CDR3 is 19 residues.

The chain has TRBV6-6 and TRBJ2-1, with D possibly TRBD2 on 5 matching bases. This CDR3 is built from 16 residues. Between the trimmed V and J ends, which lost 8 bases and 0 bases, there was a span of 17 bases. Germline lookup yields CDR1 MNHNY and CDR2 SVGAGI (reference sequence). CDR3 nucleotide sequence: TGTGCCAGCGTACTAACGGGGAGATCCTCCTACAATGAGCAGTTCTTC. It translates to CASVLTGRSSYNEQFF.

The rearrangement joins TRBV5-1 to TRBJ2-3; D perhaps matches TRBD1 (5 bases). Germline CDR1 reads SGHRS; CDR2 reads YFSETQ. Trimming removed 0 bases from V and 8 bases from J, with 13 bases in between. The CDR3 extends over 14 amino acids. CDR3 protein: CASSLEGWSGTQYF. The DNA of the CDR3 is TGCGCCAGCAGCTTGGAGGGGTGGAGTGGTACGCAGTATTTT.

The chain couples TRBV9 to TRBJ1-5, with 7 bases aligning to TRBD1. Germline lookup yields CDR1 SGDLS and CDR2 YYNGEE. With 3 bases clipped from V and 1 base from J, the junction kept 1 base outside the gene matches. The CDR3 has 14 amino acids. This chain's CDR3 is CASSAQGSNQPQHF. For the CDR3, the DNA is TGTGCCAGCAGCGCACAGGGGAGCAATCAGCCCCAGCATTTT.

Only a few counts were recorded for this clone. The chain uses TRBV6-5 and TRBJ2-1; D unresolved. There are 12 residues in the CDR3. Per the germline V gene, CDR1 is MNHEY and CDR2 is SVGAGI. V was clipped by 6 bases and J by 4 bases, with 7 bases between them. This CDR3 is CASSSRYNEQFF. Here the CDR3 DNA reads TGTGCCAGCAGCTCCCGGTACAATGAGCAGTTCTTC.

This rearrangement joins TRBV7-6 to TRBJ2-7; D unresolved. CDR1 SGHVS and CDR2 FNYEAQ come from the germline V gene. The CDR3 length is 11 residues. Trimming pared 1 base from V and 7 bases from J, leaving 5 bases between. CDR3 sequence (DNA): TGTGCCAGCAGCTTAGAGGAGGAGCAGTACTTC. It yields the protein CASSLEEEQYF.

The V and J genes are TRBV5-1 and TRBJ2-3; TRBD2 aligns across 7 bases. This CDR3 has 15 amino acids. The germline V gene encodes CDR1 SGHRS and CDR2 YFSETQ. The J segment lost 4 bases and the V segment lost 0 bases, leaving 5 bases of the junction unmatched. CDR3 nucleotide sequence: TGCGCCAGCAGCTTGGTGGGGGGGTTCGCAGATACGCAGTATTTT. It translates to CASSLVGGFADTQYF.

The rearrangement joins TRBV6-1 to TRBJ1-1, with D perhaps TRBD1 (6 bases). This CDR3 region has 15 residues. Germline CDR1 is MNHNS and CDR2 is SASEGT. Trimming shortened V by 4 bases and J by 0 bases, and 12 bases separated the two germline ends. The CDR3 spells CASSAQGQMNTEAFF. The CDR3, as DNA: TGTGCCAGCAGTGCCCAAGGACAGATGAACACTGAAGCTTTCTTT.

The chain couples TRBV18 to TRBJ1-1; D is perhaps TRBD1 (6 bases). Germline V lookup: CDR1 KGHSH, CDR2 LQKENI. This CDR3 has 13 amino acids. The V end lost 8 bases, the J end lost 2 bases, and 12 bases lay between the germline ends. The CDR3 region has the DNA TGTGCCAGCAGACAGGACACTAACACTGAAGCTTTCTTT. This gives the protein CASRQDTNTEAFF.

The rearrangement links TRBV11-2 to TRBJ2-1, with a weak D call TRBD1 (6 bases). Germline V gene lookup returns CDR1 SGHAT and CDR2 FQNNGV. There are 14 residues in the CDR3. V lost 5 bases, J lost 6 bases, and 14 bases lay in between. The CDR3 here is CASSQGQIFNEQFF. The CDR3 DNA reads TGTGCCAGCAGCCAGGGGCAGATATTCAATGAGCAGTTCTTC.

This chain uses TRBV2 with TRBJ2-3; 9 bases align to TRBD2. V trimming: 8 bases; J trimming: 3 bases; junction bases outside the gene matches: 6. The CDR3 is made up of 14 amino acids. Germline V gives CDR1 SNHLY, CDR2 FYNNEI. The CDR3 DNA is TGTGCCAGCCCGGGACTAGCAGCGACAGATACGCAGTATTTT. This sequence encodes CASPGLAATDTQYF.

The chain carries TRBV5-1 and TRBJ2-5, with a weak D call TRBD2 (6 bases). This CDR3 has 13 amino acids. Germline V gene sequence: CDR1 SGHRS, CDR2 YFSETQ. V was clipped by 6 bases and J by 3 bases, with 12 bases between them. The CDR3 DNA reads TGCGCCAGCAACCTGGAGGGAGAAGAGACCCAGTACTTC. As protein: CASNLEGEETQYF.

The V call is TRBV4-1, the J call TRBJ2-1, with D perhaps matching TRBD2 (7 bases). The V and J ends lost 4 bases and 4 bases respectively, with 14 bases between them. The CDR3 totals 15 residues. The V gene's germline CDR1 is MGHRA and CDR2 YSYEKL. Here the CDR3 reads CASSPLGGGYNEQFF. DNA of the CDR3: TGCGCCAGCAGCCCCCTGGGAGGGGGTTACAATGAGCAGTTCTTC.

CDR3 nucleotide sequence: TGTGCCAGCAGCTTGCGGACAGGTGGGCATTTTGGGGCTTTCTTT. Translation gives CASSLRTGGHFGAFF. The J gene is TRBJ1-1, the V gene TRBV7-8; 7 positions match TRBD1. The CDR3 has 15 residues. Trimming at V came to 3 bases and at J to 11 bases, leaving 15 bases not matched to a gene. Germline V gene data show CDR1 as SGHVS and CDR2 as FQNEAQ.

The rearrangement joins TRBV30 to TRBJ2-1; 8 nucleotides match TRBD2. Trimming removed 2 bases from V and 3 bases from J; junction bases left unmatched: 3. Germline V gene data show CDR1 as GTSNPN and CDR2 as SVGIG (reference sequence). This CDR3 is built from 14 residues. CDR3 loop: CAWSPLADYNEQFF. In nucleotides, the CDR3 is TGTGCCTGGAGTCCACTAGCGGACTACAATGAGCAGTTCTTC.

DNA of the CDR3: TGCGCCAGCGCAATTTCAACTAGCGGGGGGGCCGGAGATACGCAGTATTTT. The encoded protein is CASAISTSGGAGDTQYF. The chain combines TRBV5-1 with TRBJ2-3, with 13 bases that match TRBD2. The V gene's germline CDR1 is SGHRS and CDR2 YFSETQ. The J segment lost 5 bases and the V segment lost 7 bases, leaving 13 bases of the junction unmatched. This CDR3 has 17 residues.

The CDR3 DNA reads as TGCGCCAGCAGCTTGGAAAGTCGGGGGGTGAAATATGGCTACACCTTC. It translates to CASSLESRGVKYGYTF. J is TRBJ1-2 and V is TRBV5-1, with a possible D match to TRBD1 (5 bases). The ends were cut back, 0 bases at V and 5 bases at J, with 17 bases in the middle. CDR1 is SGHRS, CDR2 YFSETQ, per germline. The CDR3 is made up of 16 amino acids.

This clone was detected only a few times. CDR3: CASSSSGLAGGRTDTQYF. CDR3 DNA sequence: TGTGCCAGCAGCTCTTCGGGACTAGCGGGGGGGCGCACAGATACGCAGTATTTT. The gene calls are TRBV5-6 and TRBJ2-3; TRBD2 matches at 16 bases. The CDR3 covers 18 residues. J gave up 1 base and V 3 bases, and 5 bases lay outside the gene matches. The germline V gene encodes CDR1 SGHDT and CDR2 YYEEEE.

This clone was seen only once. The J gene is TRBJ1-3, the V gene TRBV2; D might be TRBD1 (5 bases). V was clipped by 6 bases and J by 0 bases, with 15 bases between them. The germline gives CDR1 SNHLY, CDR2 FYNNEI. The CDR3 is made up of 16 amino acids. The CDR3 coding sequence is TGTGCCAGCAGGGTAACCGCAGGGTACTCTGGAAACACCATATATTTT. This gives the protein CASRVTAGYSGNTIYF.

This clone was seen a single time. In DNA form, the CDR3 reads TGTGCCAGCAGCGAAAGTTGGCTAACGGGGGAGCAGTACTTC. It specifies CASSESWLTGEQYF. The chain combines TRBV5-4 with TRBJ2-7, with D possibly matching TRBD2 (5 bases). CDR3 length equals 14 residues. Between the trimmed V and J ends, which lost 4 bases and 7 bases, there was a span of 18 bases. The germline V gene has CDR1 SGHNT and CDR2 YYREEE (reference sequence).

The chain recombines TRBV19 with TRBJ1-5; TRBD1 might be the D (6 bases). V lost 7 bases to trimming and J lost 5 bases, with 15 bases between them. The CDR3 loop spans 14 amino acids. CDR1 and CDR2 (germline): LNHDA, SQIVND (reference sequence). CDR3 region: CASIPRDKHQPQHF. In nucleotides, the CDR3 is TGTGCCAGTATCCCCCGGGACAAACATCAGCCCCAGCATTTT.

V gene TRBV2 combines with J gene TRBJ1-1, with a tentative D call TRBD1 (6 bases). Per germline, CDR1 SNHLY and CDR2 FYNNEI. The V and J ends lost 2 bases and 3 bases respectively, with 7 bases between them. The CDR3 has 13 amino acids. The DNA of the CDR3 is TGTGCCAGCAGTGAAAACAGGGACACTGAAGCTTTCTTT. It codes for CASSENRDTEAFF.